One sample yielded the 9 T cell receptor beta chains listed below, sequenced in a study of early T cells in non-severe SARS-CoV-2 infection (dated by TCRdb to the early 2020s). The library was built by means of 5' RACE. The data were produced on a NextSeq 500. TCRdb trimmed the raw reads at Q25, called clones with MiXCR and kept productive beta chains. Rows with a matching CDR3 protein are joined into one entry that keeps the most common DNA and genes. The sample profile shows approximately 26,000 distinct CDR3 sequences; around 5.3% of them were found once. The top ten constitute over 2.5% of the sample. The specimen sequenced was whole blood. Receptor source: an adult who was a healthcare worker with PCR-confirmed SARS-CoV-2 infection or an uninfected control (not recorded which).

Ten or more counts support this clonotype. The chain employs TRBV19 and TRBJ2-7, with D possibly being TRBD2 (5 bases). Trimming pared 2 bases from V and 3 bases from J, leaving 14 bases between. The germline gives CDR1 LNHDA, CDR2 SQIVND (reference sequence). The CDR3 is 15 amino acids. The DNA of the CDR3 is TGTGCCAGTAGTATAAGTAGCGACCTGATCTACGAGCAGTACTTC. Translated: CASSISSDLIYEQYF.

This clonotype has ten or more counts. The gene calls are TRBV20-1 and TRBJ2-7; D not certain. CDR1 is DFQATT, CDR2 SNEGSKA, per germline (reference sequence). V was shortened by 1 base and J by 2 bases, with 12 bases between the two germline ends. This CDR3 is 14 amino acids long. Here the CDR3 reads CSARAPKPPYEQYF. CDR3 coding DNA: TGCAGTGCTAGAGCGCCGAAACCACCCTACGAGCAGTACTTC.

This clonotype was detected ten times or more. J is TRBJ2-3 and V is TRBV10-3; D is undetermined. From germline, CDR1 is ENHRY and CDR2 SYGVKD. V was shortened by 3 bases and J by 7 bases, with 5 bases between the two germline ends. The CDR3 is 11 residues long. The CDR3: CAISDFNTQYF. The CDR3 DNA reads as TGTGCCATCAGTGACTTTAATACGCAGTATTTT.

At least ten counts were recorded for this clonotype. The CDR3 DNA is TGTGCCAGCAGCTCCGGGCAGCACAATCAGCCCCAGCATTTT. This codes for CASSSGQHNQPQHF. The chain links TRBV6-5 to TRBJ1-5, with D uncertain. Trimming stripped 6 bases from V and 3 bases from J, with 12 bases between. This CDR3 spans 14 amino acids. Per germline, CDR1 MNHEY and CDR2 SVGAGI.

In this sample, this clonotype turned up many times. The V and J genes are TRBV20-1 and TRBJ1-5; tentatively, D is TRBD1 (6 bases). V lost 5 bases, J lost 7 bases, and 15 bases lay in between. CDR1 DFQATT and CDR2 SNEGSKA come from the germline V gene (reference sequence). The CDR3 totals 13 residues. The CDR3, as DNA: TGCAGTGCTGCGCAGGGGTCGGGACAGCCCCAGCATTTT. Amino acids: CSAAQGSGQPQHF.

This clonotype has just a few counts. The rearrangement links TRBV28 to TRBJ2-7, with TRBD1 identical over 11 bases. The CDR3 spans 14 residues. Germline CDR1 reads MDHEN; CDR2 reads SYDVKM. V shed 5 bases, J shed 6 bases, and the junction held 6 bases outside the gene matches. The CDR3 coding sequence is TGTGCCAGCAGTCCCGGGACAGGGGGACCCGAGCAGTACTTC. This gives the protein CASSPGTGGPEQYF.

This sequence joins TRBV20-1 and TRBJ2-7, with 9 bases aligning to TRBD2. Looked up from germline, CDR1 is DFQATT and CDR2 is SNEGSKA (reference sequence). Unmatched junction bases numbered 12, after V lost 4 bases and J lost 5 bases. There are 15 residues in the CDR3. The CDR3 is CSAKIRASGEDEQYF. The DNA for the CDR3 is TGCAGTGCTAAGATAAGGGCTAGCGGGGAAGACGAGCAGTACTTC.

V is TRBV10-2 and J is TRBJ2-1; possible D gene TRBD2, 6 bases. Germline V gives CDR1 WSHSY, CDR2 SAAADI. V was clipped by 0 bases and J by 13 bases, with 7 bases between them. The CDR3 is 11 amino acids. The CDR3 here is CASSESAGQFF. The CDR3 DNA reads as TGCGCCAGCAGTGAGTCGGCGGGACAGTTCTTC.

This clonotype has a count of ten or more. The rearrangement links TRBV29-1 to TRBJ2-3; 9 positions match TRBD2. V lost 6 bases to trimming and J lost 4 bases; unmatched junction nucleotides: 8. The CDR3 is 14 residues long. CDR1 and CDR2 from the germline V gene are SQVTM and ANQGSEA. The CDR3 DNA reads TGCAGCGTCCGAATAGCGGGAGTTGCAGATACGCAGTATTTT. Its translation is CSVRIAGVADTQYF.